This TCR beta chain was captured by sequencing in a study of blood T cells in healthy people across ages. Germline V gene sequence: CDR1 SGDLS, CDR2 YYNGEE. After removal of 4 bases from V and 6 bases from J, the junction contained 7 bases not matched to a gene. This CDR3 spans 14 amino acids. A sample-barcoded 5' primer and a J-beta primer mix were used in a second PCR of about 7 to 11 cycles. TCRdb passed the 5' RACE reads through MiXCR, listing each CDR3 protein once. This table holds over 950,000 distinct CDR3 sequences, around two fifths found once. Sequencing input: blood. The J gene is TRBJ1-1, the V gene TRBV9; 9 nucleotides line up with TRBD1. The sequence was collected from a man aged 18 to 30 in good health. The CDR3 nucleotides read TGTGCCAGCAGCACACAGGGGGCTGGCGCTGAAGCTTTCTTT. Residues: CASSTQGAGAEAFF.